The clone carrying this T cell receptor (beta chain) was seen a handful of times. Its specificity is unknown. The CDR3 consists of 14 residues. The germline V gene has CDR1 MRHNA and CDR2 SNTAGT. V gave up 3 bases and J gave up 7 bases; unmatched junction bases: 5. This record comes from a study of coeliac disease. About the research overall: Without high-resolution HLA typing, biased TRBV7-2 usage was examined as a proof of principle. The study, taken as a whole, reports: In active celiac disease, intraepithelial and lamina propria TRB and TRG repertoires were less clonal than controls.

Clones were sequenced by immunoSEQ multiplex PCR, and TCRdb holds only the in-frame ones, with some missing. The table lists roughly 6,600 clones, about three fifths of them singletons, with about 3.3% in the top ten. V and J are TRBV6-4 and TRBJ1-5, with 8 positions matching TRBD1. The sequenced sample consisted of lamina propria lymphocytes from the gut. The sequence came from an older woman with active celiac disease. The CDR3 region is CASSEGTGKQPQHF. Here the CDR3 DNA reads TGTGCCAGCAGTGAAGGGACAGGAAAACAGCCCCAGCATTTT.